Listed below are T cell receptor beta chains from one sample, sequenced in a study of blood T cell repertoires in COVID-19. Clones were sequenced by immunoSEQ multiplex PCR, and TCRdb holds only the in-frame ones, with some missing. This table has roughly 220,000 clones, about 81% appearing once. The sequenced material came from peripheral blood. The source is a woman aged 80 or older with COVID-19, enrolled during active disease. The CDR3 runs from the conserved cysteine through the conserved F or W.

CDR3aa: CAWSGGTGYTLGKLFF; j_gene: TRBJ1-4; v_gene: TRBV30
CDR3aa: CASSLEPGGKGYNEQFF; j_gene: TRBJ2-1; v_gene: TRBV27
CDR3aa: CASSRQLAVSYNEQFF; j_gene: TRBJ2-1; v_gene: TRBV6-2/TRBV6-3
CDR3aa: CASSPGFNTGELFF; j_gene: TRBJ2-2; v_gene: TRBV11-2
CDR3aa: CASSNQGISTDTQYF; j_gene: TRBJ2-3; v_gene: TRBV19
CDR3aa: CASSLRDPHYGYTF; j_gene: TRBJ1-2; v_gene: TRBV7-9
CDR3aa: CASSRQWSTEAFF; j_gene: TRBJ1-1; v_gene: TRBV19
CDR3aa: CAIPHLPAQGSSYEQYF; j_gene: TRBJ2-7; v_gene: TRBV3-1/TRBV3-2
CDR3aa: CASSSAGVLAKNIQYF; j_gene: TRBJ2-4; v_gene: TRBV6-5
CDR3aa: CASTSSSYNSPLHF; j_gene: TRBJ1-6; v_gene: TRBV2
CDR3aa: CASIGLGQIYEQYF; j_gene: TRBJ2-7; v_gene: TRBV10-2
CDR3aa: CSASYSGTEAFF; j_gene: TRBJ1-1; v_gene: TRBV20-1
CDR3aa: CASSLRYHRDRGRFTF; j_gene: TRBJ1-2; v_gene: TRBV28
CDR3aa: CASRKTGLANYGYTF; j_gene: TRBJ1-2; v_gene: TRBV28
CDR3aa: CASSWGGQGELNEQFF; j_gene: TRBJ2-1; v_gene: TRBV6-6
CDR3aa: CASNQQAGSTEAFF; j_gene: TRBJ1-1; v_gene: TRBV9
CDR3aa: CSAIDTGQPNSPLHF; j_gene: TRBJ1-6; v_gene: TRBV20-1
CDR3aa: CASSPAGNSPLHF; j_gene: TRBJ1-6; v_gene: TRBV7-2
CDR3aa: CASSVGQGYLGQYF; j_gene: TRBJ2-7; v_gene: TRBV9
CDR3aa: CASSAGLGPQYF; j_gene: TRBJ2-7; v_gene: TRBV3-1/TRBV3-2
CDR3aa: CASSRKGAEAFF; j_gene: TRBJ1-1; v_gene: TRBV12-3/TRBV12-4
CDR3aa: CASSAPGTGRVYGYTF; j_gene: TRBJ1-2; v_gene: TRBV21-1
CDR3aa: CASSVQGDTQYF; j_gene: TRBJ2-3; v_gene: TRBV9
CDR3aa: CASSYYGTGRRYEQYF; j_gene: TRBJ2-7; v_gene: TRBV6-5
CDR3aa: CAWSAGTGETGELFF; j_gene: TRBJ2-2; v_gene: TRBV30
CDR3aa: CASSSGQPYGYTF; j_gene: TRBJ1-2; v_gene: TRBV5-6
CDR3aa: CASSISVQPQHF; j_gene: TRBJ1-5; v_gene: TRBV19
CDR3aa: CASSPSRDRGARDTEAFF; j_gene: TRBJ1-1; v_gene: TRBV7-6
CDR3aa: CASSLVMNTEAFF; j_gene: TRBJ1-1; v_gene: TRBV18
CDR3aa: CASSLPRGGTDTQYF; j_gene: TRBJ2-3; v_gene: TRBV13
CDR3aa: CASSENRAGNQPQHF; j_gene: TRBJ1-5; v_gene: TRBV6-1
CDR3aa: CASSFNRGTYEQYF; j_gene: TRBJ2-7; v_gene: TRBV5-1
CDR3aa: CSVAALEADTQYF; j_gene: TRBJ2-3; v_gene: TRBV29-1
CDR3aa: CSVLGGQGPLGATEAFF; j_gene: TRBJ1-1; v_gene: TRBV29-1
CDR3aa: CAPLLGKAGGGEETQYF; j_gene: TRBJ2-5; v_gene: TRBV10-3
CDR3aa: CASSLAGAGSGANVLTF; j_gene: TRBJ2-6; v_gene: TRBV7-3
CDR3aa: CASSSQLNTEAFF; j_gene: TRBJ1-1; v_gene: TRBV28
CDR3aa: CASRSRGTETQYF; j_gene: TRBJ2-5; v_gene: TRBV7-2
CDR3aa: CASSRLLQGGFTDTQYF; j_gene: TRBJ2-3; v_gene: TRBV3-1/TRBV3-2
CDR3aa: CASSKTGQDYEQYF; j_gene: TRBJ2-7; v_gene: TRBV5-6